Reported below is one T cell receptor (beta chain). The record originates from a study of blood T cell repertoires in COVID-19. V shed 3 bases, J shed 1 base, and the junction held 1 base outside the gene matches. The CDR3 is 14 amino acids. CDR1 and CDR2 (germline): SGDLS, YYNGEE. Data came from immunoSEQ multiplex PCR; TCRdb stores just in-frame clones and leaves some out. In the table there are about 200,000 clones, more than 70% of which are singletons. Donors were grouped by their self-reported clinical history. The sample comprised PBMCs or T cells enriched from blood (not recorded which). The genes are TRBV9 and TRBJ2-7, with TRBD2 matching over 10 bases. This sequence was found in a man in his forties or fifties with acute COVID-19. This CDR3 reads CASSDSGRSYEQYF. CDR3 nucleotide sequence: TGTGCCAGCAGCGATAGCGGGAGGTCCTACGAGCAGTACTTC.